This paragraph covers one T cell receptor (beta chain) sequence. Trimming removed 7 bases from V and 4 bases from J; junction bases left unmatched: 7. This CDR3 comprises 14 residues. Germline V lookup: CDR1 MDHEN, CDR2 SYDVKM. Libraries were prepared by immunoSEQ multiplex PCR; TCRdb keeps only in-frame clonotypes and omits some of them. The sample consists of about 120,000 clones, about 89% of them appearing once. This sample stems from a study of control samples from healthy donors and cancer patients. This TCR came from a man aged 60-69 years in good health. This chain connects TRBV28 to TRBJ1-1, with 9 nucleotides matching TRBD1. Material: blood. The CDR3 region is CASTRTGVSTEAFF. CDR3 DNA sequence: TGTGCCAGCACCCGGACAGGGGTGAGCACTGAAGCTTTCTTT.